This T cell receptor beta chain was documented in a study of cytomegalovirus exposure and HLA in healthy donors (dated by TCRdb to 2016 to 2017). Describing the broader study: According to an earlier analysis of several hundred of the donors, 150 million to 200 million T cells yielded over 100 million unique TCR beta sequences and approximately 300 Gb of sequence data. Roughly 300 gigabases of sequencing data and tens of millions of unique TCR sequences were included in an early release covering roughly 600 HLA-typed donors. Of the roughly 400 genotyped donors, 81% were placed in the genetic ancestry cluster associated with self-reported Caucasian donors. The study was designed to test whether signatures of past pathogen exposure could be identified by cataloging public T cell receptors. The T cell repertoires of around 670 subjects were profiled by immunosequencing and related to cytomegalovirus serostatus. A separate validation cohort of 90 to 150 different subjects was used in addition to the 666-subject first cohort. To predict cytomegalovirus infection status, the study combined high-throughput TCR immunosequencing, statistical association of individual TCRs with disease status, and machine learning. A later analysis re-analyzed previously published TCR beta repertoires from approximately 700 donors and added high-resolution HLA genotyping to study TCR occurrence patterns. In the later analysis, no new phenotypic data were used to find candidate immune exposures; instead, reliance was placed on TCR beta sequences and their occurrence across donors. To decide whether each TCR beta V gene segment behaved as functional or pseudogenic, an earlier analysis of 587 of the donors relied on high-throughput TCR beta sequencing. Donor age, sex, ethnicity and CMV serostatus were compiled alongside the repertoire data. Genome-wide SNP genotypes for about 60% of the roughly 670 donors were used in a later genetic analysis, which treated that subset as a discovery cohort. Every repertoire in the discovery cohort had been generated on one and the same sequencing platform. Class I and class II HLA loci were covered by the typing at four-digit resolution. The number of typed donors differed by locus: roughly 620-640 for A, B, C, DRB1 and DQB1; approximately 530 for DQA1; about 600 for DPA1; and 400 to 480 for DPB1. Roughly 5 DR-DQ haplotypes were handled as single units for association and clustering, since linkage in the cohort was strong. Among over 350 genotyped donors of the cohort, an average of roughly 240,000 unique TCR beta nucleotide sequences were sequenced per donor, roughly 20% of them non-productive.

What the authors observed across the whole study: In both the original and validation cohorts, the classifier was reported to diagnose cytomegalovirus status with high specificity and sensitivity. Roughly 17 rarely observed V segments, including chromosome 9 orphons, were excluded from the earlier analysis of a few hundred of the donors because counts were too low. It was suggested by the authors that the approach could potentially be generalized to other disease states and immunological phenotypes. In a later analysis, TCR association rates were found to vary across HLA loci, with the most associated TCRs seen for DRB1 alleles and the fewest for HLA-C alleles. Broadly in line with IMGT annotations, most TCR beta V segments showed up in productive rearrangements about 90% or about 30% of the time in an earlier analysis of several hundred of the donors. This cohort had only TCR beta chains sequenced, and the lack of alpha or paired-chain data limited which features could be detected. The 87-base-pair reads could not distinguish some IMGT-functional V segments, including TRBV6-2 and TRBV6-3, so those segments were excluded. HLA typing was unavailable for some donors at each locus, so association tests used only the typed subset. A later analysis associated 15,000 to 20,000 TCR beta sequences with specific HLA alleles at a false discovery rate of 0.05. A later analysis reported that several top co-occurrence clusters appeared linked to parvovirus B19, influenza, CMV and Epstein-Barr virus. Correlated functional status among segregating V segments might be attributable to linkage disequilibrium, but an unknown experimental factor could not be ruled out. Across donors, most TCR sequences were observed very rarely, whereas some public TCRs were present in many individuals. The presence/absence analyses assumed that sequencing depth was roughly uniform across donors, and that assumption may not be true. V-gene and J-gene trimming of TCR beta chains was associated with a missense DCLRE1C variant in a later genetic analysis, and the association was replicated in an independent cohort. A further reported finding was that TCR beta sequences accurately predicted the HLA-A and HLA-B alleles for most subjects in the first cohort. Assigning TCR associations to individual alleles was difficult when HLA alleles, especially DR and DQ, strongly co-occurred. Three of the identified cytomegalovirus-associated TCR beta chains were confirmed in vitro to be specific for cytomegalovirus antigens. In a later analysis, HLA-associated TCR beta chains showed more clonal expansion and lower generation probabilities than non-associated chains that were equally common. A group of highly shared sequence variants was considered likely to be a technical artifact of the sequencing pipeline. According to a later analysis, most CMV-associated TCR beta chains appeared to be HLA-restricted, and the HLA associations seemed to be driven largely by CMV exposure. The study listed 150 to 200 TCR beta chains as associated with cytomegalovirus. A later genetic analysis reported fewer N-insertions in productive TCRs among donors in an Asian-associated ancestry cluster than the roughly 640-donor mean. The only immune exposure information available for the cohort was CMV serostatus.

The cohort comprised fewer than 700 healthy bone marrow donors. All cohort members were sampled while nominally healthy, although unrecorded immune exposures were likely present. The donor tested CMV seronegative and was one of the 352 seronegative cohort members. Each donor provided a peripheral blood sample, and peripheral blood mononuclear cells were used for TCR beta sequencing. The Qiagen DNeasy Blood Extraction Kit was used to extract genomic DNA from the blood cell samples. The receptor library was made with the immunoSEQ multiplex PCR assay. The multiplex PCR relied on a mix of 60 forward primers for TCR Vbeta segments and 13 reverse primers for TCR Jbeta segments. The CDR3 region of rearranged TCR beta genes was amplified from genomic DNA with a multiplex PCR assay. Amplified TCR beta libraries were sequenced as 87-base-pair reads on the Illumina HiSeq System. As for the original processing: A later analysis tallied roughly 80 million unique TCR beta chains across the 610 or so repertoires, and roughly 11 million of those chains were shared by two or more donors. Raw reads were error-corrected and collapsed into unique sequences by a nearest-neighbor algorithm in which closely related sequences were merged to remove PCR and sequencing errors. V, D and J gene segments were assigned by aligning CDR3 sequences to IMGT reference sequences. Each retained sequence needed at least a six-nucleotide match to both a V gene segment and a J gene segment. A rearrangement was called productive if the CDR3 had no stop codons and remained in frame with V and J, and every other rearrangement was called non-productive. CDR3 was defined by IMGT convention, running from the second conserved V-encoded cysteine to the conserved J-encoded phenylalanine. In an earlier analysis of approximately 590 of the donors, sequences lacking an unambiguous match to a single V gene segment were excluded. In an earlier analysis of about 590 of the donors, a V segment was called functional when productive rearrangements were above 56.7%, and segregating when the standard deviation between donors exceeded 5%. To diagnose cytomegalovirus status from the catalog of TCR beta chain sequences, a statistical classification framework was built. V and J gene assignment, in a later analysis, came from comparing TCR nucleotide sequences with IMGT/GENE-DB human TR gene sequences. In a later analysis, CDR3 sequences and most-parsimonious VDJ recombination scenarios were assigned using the TCRdist pipeline. In a later analysis, each TCR beta chain was defined by its CDR3 amino acid sequence together with its V-gene family, and reads lacking a unique V-gene family were excluded. In a later analysis, nearly 600 highly shared, low-generation-probability nucleotide sequences were removed to address suspected cross-contamination and a sequencing artifact. A later analysis calculated a clonal expansion index for each public chain from normalized within-repertoire ranks of inferred template counts. A later analysis computed generation probabilities with a VDJ recombination model fitted to out-of-frame rearrangements, and checked the results against IGoR. Hypergeometric tests were used in a later analysis to score TCR-TCR, TCR-HLA and TCR-CMV co-occurrence, with a repertoire-size bias correction applied to the TCR pairs. False discovery rates were estimated in a later analysis by permuting HLA or CMV assignments 20 times. A later analysis grouped co-occurring TCRs with DBSCAN, adding TCRdist sequence similarity when clustering within HLA-allele-positive subsets. Repertoires with fewer than 30,000 or more than 120,000 public chains were left out of co-occurrence clustering, as were a handful of repertoires with anomalous nucleotide sharing. TCRdb limited this immuneACCESS table to in-frame rearrangements with V and J called. A share of clones is missing; checked studies link under half to unresolved V genes, and the rest is unexplained. That table is the source of V, J and clone size, and D and trimming were worked out from the DNA. This sample holds about 150,000 clones; about four fifths were observed only once. Of the sample, 2.8% is held by the ten largest clones.

With regard to this clone: Its antigen remains unidentified. Base qualities are not at hand, and no much larger clone is one base apart.

CDR1 and CDR2, looked up from the germline V gene (reference sequence), are LNHDA and SQIVND. The CDR3 measures 14 amino acids from cysteine to phenylalanine. Only the CDR3 part of the read is kept: 42 bases, read in frame from the first base. V drops 1 base and J drops 4 bases, leaving 10 bases in between. The origin of this receptor is a man between 18 and 29 years old in good health and CMV-seronegative. The chain couples TRBV19 to TRBJ1-2; the D gene is not confidently resolved. The source material was PBMCs. The nucleotide sequence is given as TGTGCCAGTAGTATAGTGGGCCAAACCTATGGCTACACCTTC. It encodes CASSIVGQTYGYTF. Where the CDR3 stops, the reference TRBV19 and TRBJ1-2 genes take over; the full variable domain is DGGITQSPKYLFRKEGQNVTLSCEQNLNHDAMYWYRQDPGQGLRLIYYSQIVNDFQKGDIAEGYSVSREKKESFPLTVTSAQKNPTAFYLCASSIVGQTYGYTFGSGTRLTVV.